The entry below gives a single TCR beta chain sequence along with its context. Its antigen is currently unknown. From germline, CDR1 is SGDLS and CDR2 YYNGEE. V lost 6 bases to trimming and J lost 0 bases, with 9 bases between them. CDR3 length equals 14 residues. The time point here: week 5, during vaccination. It was 300 ug of mutant IDH1 20-mer peptide that made up each vaccine dose, given with topical imiquimod. Generated by immunoSEQ multiplex PCR, the TCRdb table keeps only in-frame clones and is missing some. Here the sample spans roughly 34,000 clones, roughly 50% being singletons. The data belong to a study of a mutant IDH1 vaccine in newly diagnosed glioma. Study-level information: Of treated patients, roughly 62% were men and approximately 40% women, averaging around 42 years. Study-wide findings and caveats: Among top peripheral T cell clonotypes, changes seemed unrelated to pseudoprogression.

The sequence was obtained from a woman aged 18-29 years with glioma. V is TRBV9 and J is TRBJ2-2, with a weak D call TRBD1 (5 bases). The source was PBMCs, collected from a glioma patient whose treatment included an IDH1 peptide vaccine. The chain's CDR3 is CASTMTANTGELFF. The CDR3, as DNA: TGTGCCAGCACCATGACAGCGAACACCGGGGAGCTGTTTTTT. Using reference TRBV9 and TRBJ2-2 for the parts outside the CDR3, the full variable domain is DSGVTQTPKHLITATGQRVTLRCSPRSGDLSVYWYQQSLDQGLQFLIQYYNGEERAKGNILERFSAQQFPDLHSELNLSSLELGDSALYFCASTMTANTGELFFGEGSRLTVL.